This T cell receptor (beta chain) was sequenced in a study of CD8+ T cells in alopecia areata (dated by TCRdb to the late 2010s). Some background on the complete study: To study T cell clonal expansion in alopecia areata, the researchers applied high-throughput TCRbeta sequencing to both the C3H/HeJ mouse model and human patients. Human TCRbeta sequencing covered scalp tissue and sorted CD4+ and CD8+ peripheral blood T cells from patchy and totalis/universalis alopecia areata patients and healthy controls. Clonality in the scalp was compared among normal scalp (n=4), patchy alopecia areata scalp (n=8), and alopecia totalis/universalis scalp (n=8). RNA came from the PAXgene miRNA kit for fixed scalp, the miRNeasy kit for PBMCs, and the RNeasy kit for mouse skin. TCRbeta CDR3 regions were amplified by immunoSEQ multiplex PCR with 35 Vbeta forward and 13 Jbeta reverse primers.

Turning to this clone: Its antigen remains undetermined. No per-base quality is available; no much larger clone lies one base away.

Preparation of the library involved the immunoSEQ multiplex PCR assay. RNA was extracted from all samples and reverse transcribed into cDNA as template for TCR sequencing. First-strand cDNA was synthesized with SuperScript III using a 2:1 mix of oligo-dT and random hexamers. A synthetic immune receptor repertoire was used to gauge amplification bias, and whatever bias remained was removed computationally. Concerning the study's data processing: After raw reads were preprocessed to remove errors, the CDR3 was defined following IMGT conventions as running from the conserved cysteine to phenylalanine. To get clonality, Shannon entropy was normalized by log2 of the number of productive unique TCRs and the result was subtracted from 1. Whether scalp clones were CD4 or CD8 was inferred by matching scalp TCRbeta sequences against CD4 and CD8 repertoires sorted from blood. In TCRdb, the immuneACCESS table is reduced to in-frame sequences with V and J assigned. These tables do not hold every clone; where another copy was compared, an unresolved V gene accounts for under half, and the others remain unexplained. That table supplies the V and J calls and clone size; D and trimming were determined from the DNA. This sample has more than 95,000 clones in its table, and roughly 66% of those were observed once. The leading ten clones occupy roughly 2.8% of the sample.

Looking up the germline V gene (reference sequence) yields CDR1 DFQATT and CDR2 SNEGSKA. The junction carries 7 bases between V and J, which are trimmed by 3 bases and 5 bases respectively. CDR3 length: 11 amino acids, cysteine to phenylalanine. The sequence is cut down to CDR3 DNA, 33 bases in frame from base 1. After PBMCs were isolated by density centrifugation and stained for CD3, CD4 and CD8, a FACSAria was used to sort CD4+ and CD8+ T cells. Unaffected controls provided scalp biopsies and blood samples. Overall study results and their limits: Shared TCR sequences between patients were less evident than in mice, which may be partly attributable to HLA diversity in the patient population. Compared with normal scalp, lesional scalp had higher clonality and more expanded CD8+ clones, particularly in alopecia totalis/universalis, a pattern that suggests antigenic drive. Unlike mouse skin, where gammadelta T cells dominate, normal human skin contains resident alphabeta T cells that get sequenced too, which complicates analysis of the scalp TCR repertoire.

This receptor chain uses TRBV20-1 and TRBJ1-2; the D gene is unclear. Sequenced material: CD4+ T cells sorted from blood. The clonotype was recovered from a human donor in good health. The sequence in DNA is TGCAGTGCTAGTCGGGGTTATGGCTACACCTTC. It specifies CSASRGYGYTF.